What follows describes a single T cell receptor beta chain. Its antigen is not known. These data belong to a study of shared clonotypes between healthy human individuals. Notes on the study in general: Sequencing depth was a factor that was expected to affect clonotype sharing among donors.

Per the germline V gene, CDR1 is MNHNS and CDR2 is SASEGT. V was cut by 2 bases and J by 5 bases, with 22 bases left in between. The CDR3 is made up of 18 amino acids. Here immunoSEQ multiplex PCR was the method, and the copy in TCRdb shows in-frame clones only, minus some. This table holds fewer than 2.5 million clones, approximately 93% found once. Caucasian adults residing in Nashville, Tennessee made up all the donors. The sequenced sample consisted of naive CD4+ T cells from PBMCs. The subset was: CD45RA+ positively selected. The TCR originated in a young man in good health. Some clones in this sample may be carry-over from other donors' samples. The chain employs TRBV6-1 and TRBJ1-5; maybe TRBD1 (6 bases). The CDR3 nucleotides read TGTGCCAGCAGTGAAAACAGGGTCCGGGCCCGAGACCATCAGCCCCAGCATTTT. This gives the protein CASSENRVRARDHQPQHF.